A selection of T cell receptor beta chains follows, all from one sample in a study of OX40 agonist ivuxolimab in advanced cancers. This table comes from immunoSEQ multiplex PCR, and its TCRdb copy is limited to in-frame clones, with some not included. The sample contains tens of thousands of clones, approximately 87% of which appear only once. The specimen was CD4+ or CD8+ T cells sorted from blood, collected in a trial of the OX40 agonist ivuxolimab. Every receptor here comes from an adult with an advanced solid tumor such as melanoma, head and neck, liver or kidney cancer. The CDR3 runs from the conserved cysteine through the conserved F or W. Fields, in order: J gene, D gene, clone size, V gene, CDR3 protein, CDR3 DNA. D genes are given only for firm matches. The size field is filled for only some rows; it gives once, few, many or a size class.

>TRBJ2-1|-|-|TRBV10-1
CASSESGREIGNEQFF
TGCGCCAGCAGTGAGTCAGGCCGGGAGATCGGCAATGAGCAGTTCTTC
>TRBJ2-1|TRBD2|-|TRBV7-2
CASSQASGDYNEQFF
TGTGCCAGCAGCCAAGCTAGCGGAGATTACAATGAGCAGTTCTTC
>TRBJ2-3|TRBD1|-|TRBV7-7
CASSPDRGADTQYF
TGTGCTAGCAGCCCCGACAGGGGCGCAGATACGCAGTATTTT
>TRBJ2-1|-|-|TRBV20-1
CSASNGNEQFF
TGCAGTGCTAGTAACGGGAACGAGCAGTTCTTC
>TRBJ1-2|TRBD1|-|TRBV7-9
CASSPQGTAYGYTF
TGTGCCAGCAGCCCCCAAGGGACAGCCTATGGCTACACCTTC
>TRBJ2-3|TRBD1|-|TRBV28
CASSPGGQADTQYF
TGTGCCAGCAGTCCTGGGGGACAGGCAGATACGCAGTATTTT
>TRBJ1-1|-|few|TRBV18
CANSPPNGGNVGEAFF
TGTGCCAACTCACCGCCCAACGGGGGGAACGTCGGTGAAGCTTTCTTT
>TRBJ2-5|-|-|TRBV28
CASSLRGRRNQETQYF
TGTGCCAGCAGTTTAAGGGGCAGGCGTAACCAAGAGACCCAGTACTTC
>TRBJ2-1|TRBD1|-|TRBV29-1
CSGRDRAVNEQFF
TGCAGCGGCCGGGACAGGGCGGTTAATGAGCAGTTCTTC
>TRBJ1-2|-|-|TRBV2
CASNLTPIDNYGYTF
TGTGCCAGCAACTTGACACCAATTGATAACTATGGCTACACCTTC
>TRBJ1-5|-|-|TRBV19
CASRYLVGQPQHF
TGTGCCAGTAGGTACCTCGTAGGGCAGCCCCAGCATTTT
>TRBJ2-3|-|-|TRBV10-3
CAISLYGEGATDTQYF
TGTGCCATCAGTCTTTATGGGGAGGGGGCGACAGATACGCAGTATTTT
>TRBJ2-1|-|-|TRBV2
CASLEDYNEQFF
TGTGCCAGTCTGGAGGACTACAATGAGCAGTTCTTC
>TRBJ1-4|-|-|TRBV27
CASSLQGAQREKLFF
TGTGCCAGCAGTTTGCAAGGGGCGCAACGGGAAAAACTGTTTTTT
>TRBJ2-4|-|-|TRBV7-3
CASSLDGGHHVQYF
TGTGCCAGCAGCTTAGATGGGGGCCACCACGTTCAGTACTTC
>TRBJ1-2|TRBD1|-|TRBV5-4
CASSLQGAKGYGYTF
TGTGCCAGCAGCTTACAGGGGGCGAAGGGCTATGGCTACACCTTC
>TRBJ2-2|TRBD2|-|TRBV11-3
CASSIGLAGRTGELFF
TGTGCCAGCAGCATAGGACTAGCGGGACGAACCGGGGAGCTGTTTTTT
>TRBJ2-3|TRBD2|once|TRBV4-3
CASSFTRREVRTDTQYF
TGCGCCAGCAGCTTCACCAGGCGGGAGGTTCGCACAGATACGCAGTATTTT
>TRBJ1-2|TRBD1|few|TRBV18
CASSPRQGGNGYTF
TGTGCCAGCTCACCACGACAGGGGGGGAATGGCTACACCTTC
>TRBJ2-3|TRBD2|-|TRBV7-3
CASSPGLAGADTQYF
TGTGCCAGCAGCCCCGGACTAGCGGGAGCAGATACGCAGTATTTT
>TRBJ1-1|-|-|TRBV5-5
CASSSGVPNTEAFF
TGTGCCAGCAGCTCGGGGGTCCCTAACACTGAAGCTTTCTTT
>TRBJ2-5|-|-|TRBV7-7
CASSRTGIGQETQYF
TGTGCCAGCAGCCGAACAGGGATCGGGCAAGAGACCCAGTACTTC
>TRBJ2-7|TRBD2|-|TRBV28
CAISGLAGSYEQYF
TGTGCCATTTCGGGACTAGCGGGTTCCTACGAGCAGTACTTC
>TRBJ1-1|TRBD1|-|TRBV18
CASSPAAGGSYTEAFF
TGTGCCAGCTCACCGGCGGCAGGGGGCTCGTACACTGAAGCTTTCTTT
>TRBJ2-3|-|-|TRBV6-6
CASSPRGITDTQYF
TGTGCCAGCAGTCCCAGGGGTATCACAGATACGCAGTATTTT
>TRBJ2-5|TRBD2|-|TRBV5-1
CASSSGTAGGIETQYF
TGCGCCAGCAGCTCCGGTACTGCGGGAGGAATAGAGACCCAGTACTTC
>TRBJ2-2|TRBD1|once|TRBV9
CASSVEVTGETGELFF
TGTGCCAGCAGCGTCGAAGTGACAGGGGAAACCGGGGAGCTGTTTTTT
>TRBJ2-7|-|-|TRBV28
CASTWGGTYEQYF
TGTGCCAGCACCTGGGGTGGCACCTACGAGCAGTACTTC
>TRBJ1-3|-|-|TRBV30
CAWNNGNTIYF
TGTGCCTGGAATAACGGAAACACCATATATTTT
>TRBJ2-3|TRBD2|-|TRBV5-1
CASGSGSTDTQYF
TGCGCCAGCGGTAGCGGGAGCACAGATACGCAGTATTTT
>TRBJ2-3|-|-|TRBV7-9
CASSLDSPSTDTQYF
TGTGCCAGCAGCCTGGACAGTCCTAGCACAGATACGCAGTATTTT
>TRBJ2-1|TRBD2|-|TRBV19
CASNIAGGGEQFF
TGTGCCAGTAATATAGCGGGAGGGGGGGAGCAGTTCTTC
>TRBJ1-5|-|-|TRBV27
CASSLSRGGGQPQHF
TGTGCCAGCAGTTTGAGCAGGGGTGGCGGGCAGCCCCAGCATTTT
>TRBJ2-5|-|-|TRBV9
CASSAELAGGETQYF
TGTGCCAGCAGCGCGGAGTTAGCCGGCGGGGAGACCCAGTACTTC
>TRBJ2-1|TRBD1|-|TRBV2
CASSERTGDNEQFF
TGTGCCAGCAGTGAGAGGACAGGGGACAATGAGCAGTTCTTC
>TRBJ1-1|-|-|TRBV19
CASSHSALGAEAFF
TGTGCCAGTAGTCATTCCGCCCTAGGCGCTGAAGCTTTCTTT
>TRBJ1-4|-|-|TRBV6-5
CASSVRGGDEKLFF
TGTGCCAGCAGTGTCCGGGGGGGAGATGAAAAACTGTTTTTT
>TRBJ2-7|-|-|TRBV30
CVWSGTYHYEQYF
TGTGTCTGGTCCGGGACCTATCACTACGAGCAGTACTTC
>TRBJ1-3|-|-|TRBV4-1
CASSQVWVSGNTIYF
TGCGCCAGCAGCCAAGTCTGGGTCTCTGGAAACACCATATATTTT
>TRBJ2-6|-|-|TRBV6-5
CASSSEYSGANVLTF
TGTGCCAGCAGTTCGGAGTACTCTGGGGCCAACGTCCTGACTTTC
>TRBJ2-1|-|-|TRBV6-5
CASSYSRLGLNEQFF
TGTGCCAGCAGTTACTCGAGACTGGGGTTGAATGAGCAGTTCTTC
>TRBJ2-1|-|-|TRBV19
CASSIRVSSYNEQFF
TGTGCCAGTAGTATACGGGTGAGCTCCTACAATGAGCAGTTCTTC
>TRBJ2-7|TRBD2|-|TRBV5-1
CASSLVLAGEGEQYF
TGCGCCAGCAGCTTGGTGCTAGCGGGAGAAGGCGAGCAGTACTTC
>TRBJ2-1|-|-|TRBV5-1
CASSLDQREQFF
TGCGCCAGCAGCTTAGACCAGCGAGAGCAGTTCTTC
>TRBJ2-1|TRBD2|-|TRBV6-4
CASSDSSLAGRKNEQFF
TGTGCCAGCAGTGACTCGTCCCTAGCGGGGAGGAAAAATGAGCAGTTCTTC
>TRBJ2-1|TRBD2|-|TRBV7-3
CASSSRGGSGNEQFF
TGTGCCAGCAGCTCCCGGGGCGGGAGTGGGAATGAGCAGTTCTTC
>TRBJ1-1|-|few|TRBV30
CAWSRGVGAEAFF
TGTGCCTGGAGTAGAGGGGTAGGTGCTGAAGCTTTCTTT
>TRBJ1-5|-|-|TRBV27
CASSRKGNQPQHF
TGTGCCAGCAGTCGAAAGGGGAATCAGCCCCAGCATTTT
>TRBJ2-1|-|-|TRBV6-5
CASSYPEGTGYNEQFF
TGTGCCAGCAGTTACCCCGAGGGGACTGGATACAATGAGCAGTTCTTC
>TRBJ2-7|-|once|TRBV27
CASSFGDTIDEQYF
TGTGCCAGCAGTTTCGGAGACACCATTGACGAGCAGTACTTC
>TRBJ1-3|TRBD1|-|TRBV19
CASSMRDRGQDTIYF
TGTGCCAGTAGTATGAGGGACAGGGGGCAAGACACCATATATTTT
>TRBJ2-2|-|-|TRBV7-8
CASSFGHFTGELFF
TGTGCCAGCAGCTTCGGACACTTCACCGGGGAGCTGTTTTTT
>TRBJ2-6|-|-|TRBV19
CASSIGGSGANVLTF
TGTGCCAGTAGTATAGGGGGCTCTGGGGCCAACGTCCTGACTTTC
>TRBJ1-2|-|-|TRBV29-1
CSVLLSTYGNYGYTF
TGCAGCGTCCTTCTTTCGACATATGGAAACTATGGCTACACCTTC
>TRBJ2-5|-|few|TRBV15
CATSRDLIGETQYF
TGTGCCACCAGCAGGGACTTAATCGGGGAGACCCAGTACTTC
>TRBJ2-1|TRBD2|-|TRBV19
CASSRLAGLSSYNEQFF
TGTGCCAGTAGTAGACTAGCGGGTTTAAGCTCCTACAATGAGCAGTTCTTC
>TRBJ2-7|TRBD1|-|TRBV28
CASRSADRGGGQYF
TGTGCCAGCAGATCGGCCGACAGGGGCGGAGGGCAGTACTTC